The source of this TCR beta chain is a study of Graves' ophthalmopathy and Graves' hyperthyroidism. Overall study results and limits: The model achieved roughly 66% sensitivity and roughly 72% specificity for ophthalmopathy progression.

Concerning this clonotype: As yet, its antigen is unknown.

From fresh peripheral blood, over 9 ml in volume, the PBMCs were obtained. Researchers took RNA transcripts and amplified TCR beta CDR3 regions from them. An opening RT-PCR round employed HTBI primers and preceded a second-round multiplex PCR. From the multiplex PCR reads, TCRdb called clonotypes with MiXCR, one entry per CDR3 protein. Of 600,000 to 700,000 distinct CDR3 sequences detected, about 40% appear once; the ten largest clones hold more than 3%. The CDR3 totals 15 residues. The ends were cut back, 5 bases at V and 8 bases at J, with 16 bases in the middle. CDR1 and CDR2 (germline): SNHLY, FYNNEI.

This clonotype was obtained from an adult man with Graves' ophthalmopathy. This rearrangement joins TRBV2 to TRBJ1-6; D is unclear. The sample taken for sequencing was peripheral blood. The DNA of the CDR3 is TGTGCCAGCAGTCCAAATCGGGGTCGAGATTCACCCCTCCACTTT. Translated, it gives CASSPNRGRDSPLHF.